These 24 T cell receptor beta chains were sequenced from one sample in a study of beta chain features in type 1 diabetes. Every isolated RNA sample was fully reverse transcribed, so sequencing captured expressed TCRB transcripts. Profiling relied on immunoSEQ multiplex PCR, and the TCRdb table lists in-frame clones only, not all of them. Counted here are hundreds of thousands of clones, approximately 31% occurring once; the ten biggest clones make up more than 0.055%. The sample was naive CD4+ T cells from blood. The receptors stem from a man aged 18 to 30 in good health.

This chain uses TRBV10-3 with TRBJ2-3; D is possibly TRBD2 (6 bases). The CDR3 is 13 residues long. The germline V gene has CDR1 ENHRY and CDR2 SYGVKD. V dropped 9 bases and J dropped 2 bases, with 12 bases sitting between them. CDR3 sequence (DNA): TGTGCCATAACGCGGGAAGACACAGATACGCAGTATTTT. This gives the protein CAITREDTDTQYF.

This rearrangement joins TRBV29-1 to TRBJ1-2; possibly TRBD1 for D (5 bases). In germline, CDR1 is SQVTM, CDR2 ANQGSEA. Trimming stripped 4 bases from V and 6 bases from J, with 12 bases between. The CDR3 runs to 12 residues. Here the CDR3 reads CSVVGPGDGYTF. The CDR3 region has the DNA TGCAGCGTTGTTGGCCCGGGGGATGGCTACACCTTC. The variable domain in full, with the rest retrieved from reference TRBV29-1 and TRBJ1-2, is SAVISQKPSRDICQRGTSLTIQCQVDSQVTMMFWYRQQPGQSLTLIATANQGSEATYESGFVIDKFPISRPNLTFSTLTVSNMSPEDSSIYLCSVVGPGDGYTFGSGTRLTVV.

In DNA form, the CDR3 reads TGCAGTGCCGGTGGGGCCAGCGGCTACACCTTC. Its translation is CSAGGASGYTF. This chain connects TRBV20-1 to TRBJ1-2; perhaps TRBD1 as D (5 bases). V gave up 6 bases and J gave up 8 bases, with 13 bases separating them. From germline, CDR1 is DFQATT and CDR2 SNEGSKA (reference sequence). The CDR3 has 11 amino acids.

There are a few counts of this clone. This rearrangement joins TRBV9 to TRBJ2-1, with 7 bases matching TRBD2. This CDR3 contains 14 residues. V shed 3 bases and J 10 bases; nucleotides not matched to a gene: 10. Germline lookup yields CDR1 SGDLS and CDR2 YYNGEE. The CDR3 bases are TGTGCCAGCAGCGCTCCGGGACTATTGACAGAGCAGTTCTTC. Its translation is CASSAPGLLTEQFF. The entire variable domain, with the rest obtained from reference TRBV9 and TRBJ2-1, is as follows: DSGVTQTPKHLITATGQRVTLRCSPRSGDLSVYWYQQSLDQGLQFLIQYYNGEERAKGNILERFSAQQFPDLHSELNLSSLELGDSALYFCASSAPGLLTEQFFGPGTRLTVL.

This clone has a single count. The V call is TRBV7-7, the J call TRBJ2-5, with D perhaps assigned TRBD1 or TRBD2 (5 bases each). CDR1 SSHAT and CDR2 FNYEAQ come from the germline V gene (reference sequence). V was shortened by 5 bases and J by 5 bases, with 18 bases between the two germline ends. The CDR3 covers 15 residues. CDR3: CASSATGSRGETQYF. Here the CDR3 DNA reads TGTGCCAGCAGCGCCACAGGCTCCCGCGGGGAGACCCAGTACTTC.

This clone was found a few times. The chain joins TRBV6-1 to TRBJ2-6; D is undetermined. Germline-derived CDR1 and CDR2 are MNHNS and SASEGT. The V gene lost 1 base and the J gene lost 0 bases, with 10 bases spanning the gap. This CDR3 has 17 amino acids. The CDR3 sequence: CASSEGRTASGANVLTF. CDR3 nucleotide sequence: TGTGCCAGCAGTGAAGGACGGACCGCCTCTGGGGCCAACGTCCTGACTTTC.

The chain carries TRBV13 and TRBJ2-3; 12 bases map to TRBD2. The CDR3 totals 13 residues. Germline V gene sequence: CDR1 PRHDT, CDR2 FYEKMQ (reference sequence). V shed 7 bases, J shed 7 bases, and the junction held 3 bases outside the gene matches. For the CDR3, the DNA is TGTGCCAGCACTAGCGGGAGGGCGAATACGCAGTATTTT. This translates into CASTSGRANTQYF.

This clone was counted a few times. The V gene is TRBV7-2, the J gene TRBJ2-7; D gene uncertain. CDR3 length equals 13 residues. V was clipped by 5 bases and J by 7 bases, with 15 bases between them. CDR1 and CDR2 from the germline V gene are SGHTA and FQGNSA. The CDR3 protein is CASSPRRPLEQYF. CDR3 DNA sequence: TGTGCCAGCAGCCCCCGACGGCCCCTGGAGCAGTACTTC.

The rearrangement uses TRBV7-9 and TRBJ2-2; D may match TRBD1 or TRBD2 (5 bases each). Trimming removed 5 bases from V and 2 bases from J, with 15 bases in between. CDR1 and CDR2 (germline): SEHNR, FQNEAQ (reference sequence). The CDR3 length is 16 residues. CDR3 amino acids: CASSTTEGINTGELFF. The CDR3 region has the DNA TGTGCCAGCAGCACCACTGAGGGGATTAACACCGGGGAGCTGTTTTTT.

This clone came up a few times. Other nucleotide sequences in the sample specify the same CDR3. The chain recombines TRBV29-1 with TRBJ1-1; 11 nucleotides match TRBD1. The CDR3 loop spans 13 amino acids. Germline V gene lookup returns CDR1 SQVTM and CDR2 ANQGSEA. Unmatched junction bases numbered 2, after V lost 7 bases and J lost 1 base. This CDR3 reads CSAGTGGNTEAFF. The CDR3, as DNA: TGCAGCGCGGGGACAGGGGGGAACACTGAAGCTTTCTTT.

A few counts support this clone. The rearrangement joins TRBV7-8 to TRBJ2-7; D is unresolved. The germline V gene encodes CDR1 SGHVS and CDR2 FQNEAQ. CDR3 size: 16 residues. V was cut by 1 base and J by 0 bases, with 13 bases left in between. This chain's CDR3 is CASSLGPERTSYEQYF. Here the CDR3 DNA reads TGTGCCAGCAGCTTAGGCCCAGAAAGAACCTCCTACGAGCAGTACTTC.

The chain couples TRBV7-6 to TRBJ2-7; maybe TRBD2 (6 bases). Looked up from germline, CDR1 is SGHVS and CDR2 is FNYEAQ. Between the trimmed V and J ends, which lost 6 bases and 6 bases, there was a span of 15 bases. CDR3 size: 13 residues. The CDR3 loop reads CASSSITSFEQYF. The CDR3 nucleotides read TGTGCCAGCAGTTCGATCACTAGCTTCGAGCAGTACTTC.

This chain uses TRBV25-1 with TRBJ2-5; D gene unclear. The CDR3 has 10 amino acids. CDR1 and CDR2 from the germline V gene are MGHDK and SYGVNS. V lost 7 bases to trimming and J lost 6 bases, with 6 bases between them. The CDR3 here is CASTGKTQYF. In nucleotides, the CDR3 is TGTGCCAGCACCGGAAAGACCCAGTACTTC.

This clone was seen a few times. This same CDR3 is encoded by further DNA sequences in the sample. The chain combines TRBV5-1 with TRBJ2-1; 10 nucleotides match TRBD2. CDR3 length equals 15 residues. Trimming cost V 4 bases and J 3 bases; bases outside gene matches: 4. Germline V gene sequence: CDR1 SGHRS, CDR2 YFSETQ. The CDR3 DNA is TGCGCCAGCAGCCCCCGGACTAGCGGCTACAATGAGCAGTTCTTC. Its translation: CASSPRTSGYNEQFF.

The V gene is TRBV6-6, the J gene TRBJ2-1; D gene ambiguous. This CDR3 has 14 amino acids. The V gene's germline CDR1 is MNHNY and CDR2 SVGAGI (reference sequence). Trimming removed 3 bases at V and 0 bases at J, with 6 bases between. The CDR3 loop is CASSYGGSYNEQFF. Here the CDR3 DNA reads TGTGCCAGCAGTTATGGCGGCTCCTACAATGAGCAGTTCTTC.

This clone was observed a few times. This chain joins TRBV10-3 and TRBJ1-1; D may be TRBD1 (5 bases). Germline V gene lookup returns CDR1 ENHRY and CDR2 SYGVKD. The CDR3 loop spans 14 amino acids. Between the trimmed V and J ends, which lost 8 bases and 3 bases, there was a span of 16 bases. DNA of the CDR3: TGTGCCATCCGCATAGGGGCCGTTGACACTGAAGCTTTCTTT. This gives the protein CAIRIGAVDTEAFF.

In its sample, this clone was seen a few times. The chain carries TRBV30 and TRBJ1-2; D is perhaps TRBD1 (5 bases). The germline gives CDR1 GTSNPN, CDR2 SVGIG (reference sequence). This CDR3 is built from 13 residues. Trimming left V 4 bases short and J 6 bases short, with 15 bases between. CDR3 sequence (DNA): TGTGCCTGGAACCGTGGTCGGGGGGATGGCTACACCTTC. Encoded protein: CAWNRGRGDGYTF. The full variable domain, in which reference TRBV30 and TRBJ1-2 provide the parts outside the CDR3, is SQTIHQWPATLVQPVGSPLSLECTVEGTSNPNLYWYRQAAGRGLQLLFYSVGIGQISSEVPQNLSASRPQDRQFILSSKKLLLSDSGFYLCAWNRGRGDGYTFGSGTRLTVV.

The chain couples TRBV28 to TRBJ2-7, with TRBD1 as a possible D gene (7 bases). This CDR3 region has 11 residues. V was cut by 8 bases and J by 13 bases, with 18 bases left in between. Germline V gene data show CDR1 as MDHEN and CDR2 as SYDVKM. The CDR3 loop is CASGRTGGDYF. The CDR3, as DNA: TGTGCCAGCGGGAGGACAGGCGGGGATTACTTC.

V and J are TRBV28 and TRBJ2-7; TRBD1 might be the D (5 bases). V dropped 5 bases and J dropped 3 bases, with 8 bases sitting between them. Germline CDR1 and CDR2: MDHEN and SYDVKM. The length of the CDR3 is 12 residues. CDR3 DNA: TGTGCCAGCAGTAAGACAGTCTACGAGCAGTACTTC. Translating it yields CASSKTVYEQYF.

The V and J genes are TRBV4-3 and TRBJ2-3; 8 nucleotides match TRBD1. This CDR3 comprises 16 residues. J gave up 5 bases and V 0 bases, and 7 bases lay outside the gene matches. Per germline, CDR1 LGHNA and CDR2 YSLEER. DNA for the CDR3: TGCGCCAGCAGCCAAGATGGGCAGGGGGCTCTAGATACGCAGTATTTT. Protein: CASSQDGQGALDTQYF.

The genes are TRBV2 and TRBJ1-5; D uncertain. V was pared by 4 bases and J by 0 bases, with 10 bases between. This CDR3 spans 15 amino acids. In germline, CDR1 is SNHLY, CDR2 FYNNEI. The DNA of the CDR3 is TGTGCCAGCAGTGCACCGACAAATAGCAATCAGCCCCAGCATTTT. Translation gives CASSAPTNSNQPQHF. Based on the CDR3 plus reference TRBV2 and TRBJ1-5, the full variable domain is EPEVTQTPSHQVTQMGQEVILRCVPISNHLYFYWYRQILGQKVEFLVSFYNNEISEKSEIFDDQFSVERPDGSNFTLKIRSTKLEDSAMYFCASSAPTNSNQPQHFGDGTRLSIL.

This CDR3 is CSGGRDGSYEQYF. The CDR3 DNA follows: TGCAGCGGTGGAAGGGACGGCTCCTACGAGCAGTACTTC. V gene TRBV29-1 combines with J gene TRBJ2-7; D possibly matches TRBD1 or TRBD2 (5 bases each). V lost 7 bases and J 0 bases, leaving 13 bases between the germline ends. The CDR3 covers 13 residues. Per the germline V gene, CDR1 is SQVTM and CDR2 is ANQGSEA.

This chain uses TRBV29-1 with TRBJ2-2; 7 nucleotides agree with TRBD1. This CDR3 has 13 amino acids. V lost 7 bases to trimming and J lost 3 bases; unmatched junction nucleotides: 5. In germline, CDR1 is SQVTM, CDR2 ANQGSEA. In nucleotides, the CDR3 is TGCAGCGCCTGGACAGGATACACCGGGGAGCTGTTTTTT. Its protein product is CSAWTGYTGELFF.

The chain is built from TRBV10-3 and TRBJ2-2, with a weak D call TRBD2 (6 bases). The CDR3 spans 15 residues. Trimming removed 2 bases at V and 4 bases at J, with 11 bases between. CDR1 and CDR2 (germline): ENHRY, SYGVKD. As DNA, the CDR3 is TGTGCCATCAGTGAGATTCGGGAGACCACCGGGGAGCTGTTTTTT. Amino acid sequence: CAISEIRETTGELFF.